The 15 T cell receptor beta chains reported below all come from one sample, sequenced in a study of beta chain features in type 1 diabetes. TCRB transcripts that were expressed got sequenced, as all of the isolated RNA had been reverse transcribed. The protocol was immunoSEQ multiplex PCR, while the TCRdb copy is restricted to in-frame clones and leaves out a portion. The sample carries some 330,000 clones, approximately 10% recorded once. The sequenced material came from naive CD4+ T cells from blood. The source is a woman younger than 45 in good health.

This clone was seen more than once but under ten times. This CDR3 is also generated by other DNA sequences in the sample. V is TRBV4-3 and J is TRBJ2-5; 13 bases align to TRBD2. This CDR3 comprises 16 residues. After removal of 1 base from V and 2 bases from J, the junction contained 1 base not matched to a gene. CDR1 is LGHNA, CDR2 YSLEER, per germline. The CDR3 sequence: CASSQGLAGGQETQYF. The CDR3 DNA reads as TGCGCCAGCAGCCAAGGACTAGCGGGAGGACAAGAGACCCAGTACTTC.

A few counts support this clone. The rearrangement uses TRBV9 and TRBJ2-4; TRBD2 aligns across 9 bases. The CDR3 covers 17 residues. Germline trimming cut 0 bases from V and 1 base from J; bases unmatched to any gene: 5. Germline-derived CDR1 and CDR2 are SGDLS and YYNGEE. The CDR3 protein is CASSVDSSGTAKNIQYF. The DNA of the CDR3 is TGTGCCAGCAGCGTAGATTCTAGCGGGACGGCCAAAAACATTCAGTACTTC. Complete variable domain (other parts from reference TRBV9 and TRBJ2-4): DSGVTQTPKHLITATGQRVTLRCSPRSGDLSVYWYQQSLDQGLQFLIQYYNGEERAKGNILERFSAQQFPDLHSELNLSSLELGDSALYFCASSVDSSGTAKNIQYFGAGTRLSVL.

V usage is TRBV7-3 and J usage is TRBJ2-3; TRBD2 aligns across 10 bases. Trimming at V came to 4 bases and at J to 2 bases, leaving 6 bases not matched to a gene. Germline V lookup: CDR1 SGHTA, CDR2 FQGTGA. The CDR3 is made up of 16 amino acids. CDR3 coding DNA: TGTGCCAGCAGCTCCAAACTAGCGGGGCCCACAGATACGCAGTATTTT. It encodes CASSSKLAGPTDTQYF.

This clone showed up just a few times. The chain employs TRBV29-1 and TRBJ2-7, with TRBD2 identical over 7 bases. The CDR3 covers 15 residues. V lost 6 bases and J lost 0; bases outside the gene matches: 11. Germline V gene sequence: CDR1 SQVTM, CDR2 ANQGSEA. CDR3 bases: TGCAGCGTACGCTCTAGCGGAGGAAGCTCCTACGAGCAGTACTTC. Its protein is CSVRSSGGSSYEQYF.

Only a few counts were recorded for this clone. This chain uses TRBV18 with TRBJ2-7; 8 bases are shared with TRBD1. CDR1 KGHSH and CDR2 LQKENI come from the germline V gene. V dropped 2 bases and J dropped 5; count of bases not matched to a gene: 5. The CDR3 spans 14 residues. The CDR3 DNA reads TGTGCCAGCTCACCAAGGCAGGGGGCCGACGAGCAGTACTTC. Amino acids: CASSPRQGADEQYF.

This clone showed up just a few times. J is TRBJ2-1 and V is TRBV30; D perhaps matches TRBD2 (5 bases). This CDR3 is 15 amino acids long. V dropped 4 bases and J dropped 9 bases, with 22 bases sitting between them. Germline-derived CDR1 and CDR2 are GTSNPN and SVGIG (reference sequence). CDR3 bases: TGTGCCTGGATGGACCGCGGGCTGGGCTTACGTGAGCAGTTCTTC. Its protein is CAWMDRGLGLREQFF.

The chain joins TRBV30 to TRBJ2-5; D gene ambiguous. The CDR3 loop spans 15 amino acids. V lost 0 bases and J 4 bases, leaving 15 bases between the germline ends. Per the germline V gene, CDR1 is GTSNPN and CDR2 is SVGIG (reference sequence). The CDR3 nucleotides are TGTGCCTGGAGTGTATTTAAGGCAGGTGGAGAGACCCAGTACTTC. Protein sequence: CAWSVFKAGGETQYF.

This clone appeared a few times. The chain employs TRBV4-2 and TRBJ1-2, with 9 bases matching TRBD1. Germline loops: CDR1 LGHNA, CDR2 YNFKEQ. The CDR3 runs 16 residues. V gave up 0 bases and J gave up 5 bases; unmatched junction bases: 7. CDR3 amino acids: CASSQEGQGKNYGYTF. The CDR3 region has the DNA TGTGCCAGCAGCCAAGAGGGACAGGGAAAAAATTATGGCTACACCTTC.

This clone was detected a few times. The V gene is TRBV5-4, the J gene TRBJ2-1; tentative D call: TRBD1 (5 bases). Germline V gene lookup returns CDR1 SGHNT and CDR2 YYREEE (reference sequence). The CDR3 is 15 amino acids. V lost 4 bases to trimming and J lost 3 bases, with 14 bases between them. The DNA of the CDR3 is TGTGCCAGCAGCCCAAAGGACATAGGCTACAATGAGCAGTTCTTC. Translation gives CASSPKDIGYNEQFF. Combining the CDR3 with reference TRBV5-4 and TRBJ2-1 gives the whole variable domain ETGVTQSPTHLIKTRGQQVTLRCSSQSGHNTVSWYQQALGQGPQFIFQYYREEENGRGNFPPRFSGLQFPNYSSELNVNALELDDSALYLCASSPKDIGYNEQFFGPGTRLTVL.

In this sample, this clone turned up a few times. The chain uses TRBV5-1 and TRBJ2-1; D possibly corresponds to TRBD1 (5 bases). V was trimmed by 0 bases and J by 3 bases, leaving 16 bases between them. In germline, CDR1 is SGHRS, CDR2 YFSETQ. This CDR3 comprises 17 residues. The CDR3 DNA is TGCGCCAGCAGCTTGGTAGGAACCTACCAGGGCTACAATGAGCAGTTCTTC. It translates to CASSLVGTYQGYNEQFF.

The chain has TRBV9 and TRBJ2-7, with 7 bases aligning to TRBD2. Germline V gives CDR1 SGDLS, CDR2 YYNGEE. The CDR3 totals 14 residues. V was clipped by 4 bases and J by 3 bases; unmatched bases: 7. The DNA for the CDR3 is TGTGCCAGCAGCCCGGGAGGACACGACTACGAGCAGTACTTC. Amino acids: CASSPGGHDYEQYF. The variable domain in full, completed from reference TRBV9 and TRBJ2-7, reads DSGVTQTPKHLITATGQRVTLRCSPRSGDLSVYWYQQSLDQGLQFLIQYYNGEERAKGNILERFSAQQFPDLHSELNLSSLELGDSALYFCASSPGGHDYEQYFGPGTRLTVT.

This rearrangement joins TRBV5-1 to TRBJ2-7; no clear D. Germline CDR1 reads SGHRS; CDR2 reads YFSETQ. The CDR3 covers 13 residues. V was cut by 2 bases and J by 3 bases, with 9 bases left in between. The CDR3 nucleotides read TGCGCCAGCAGCTTCCTTCGTAACTACGAGCAGTACTTC. Protein sequence: CASSFLRNYEQYF.

V gene TRBV30 combines with J gene TRBJ1-5; no clear D gene. V lost 0 bases, J lost 3 bases, and 12 bases lay in between. Germline V gene lookup returns CDR1 GTSNPN and CDR2 SVGIG (reference sequence). This CDR3 region has 15 residues. CDR3: CAWSVRTQYNQPQHF. As DNA, the CDR3 is TGTGCCTGGAGTGTACGCACACAGTACAATCAGCCCCAGCATTTT. The variable domain in full, completed from reference TRBV30 and TRBJ1-5, reads SQTIHQWPATLVQPVGSPLSLECTVEGTSNPNLYWYRQAAGRGLQLLFYSVGIGQISSEVPQNLSASRPQDRQFILSSKKLLLSDSGFYLCAWSVRTQYNQPQHFGDGTRLSIL.

The chain is built from TRBV18 and TRBJ1-3, with a weak D call TRBD1 (5 bases). Germline V gene data show CDR1 as KGHSH and CDR2 as LQKENI. The CDR3 runs 16 residues. V lost 0 bases and J lost 4, with 13 bases in between. The CDR3 reads CASSPPDSTYGNTIYF. The CDR3 region has the DNA TGTGCCAGCTCACCACCCGACAGTACCTACGGAAACACCATATATTTT.

This clone was observed many times. The rearrangement uses TRBV4-3 and TRBJ2-6; D not certain. V dropped 0 bases and J dropped 2 bases, with 11 bases sitting between them. This CDR3 region has 17 residues. Per germline, CDR1 LGHNA and CDR2 YSLEER. The CDR3 here is CASSQDRGAAGANVLTF. DNA of the CDR3: TGCGCCAGCAGCCAAGATCGCGGCGCCGCTGGGGCCAACGTCCTGACTTTC.